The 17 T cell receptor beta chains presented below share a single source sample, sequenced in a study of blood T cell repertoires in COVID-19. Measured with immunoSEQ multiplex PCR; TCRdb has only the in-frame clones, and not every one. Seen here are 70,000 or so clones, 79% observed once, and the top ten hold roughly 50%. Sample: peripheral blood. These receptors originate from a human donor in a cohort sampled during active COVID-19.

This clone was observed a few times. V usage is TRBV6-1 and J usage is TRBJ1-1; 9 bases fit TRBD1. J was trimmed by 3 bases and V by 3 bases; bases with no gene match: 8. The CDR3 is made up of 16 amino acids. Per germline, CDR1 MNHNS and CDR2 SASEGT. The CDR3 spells CASSDYRGRPDTEAFF. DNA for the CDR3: TGTGCCAGCAGTGATTACAGGGGGCGCCCGGACACTGAAGCTTTCTTT.

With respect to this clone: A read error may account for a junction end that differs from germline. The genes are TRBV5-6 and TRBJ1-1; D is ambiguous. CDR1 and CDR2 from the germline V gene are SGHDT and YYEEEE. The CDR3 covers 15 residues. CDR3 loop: CASTLLYSRNTEAFF. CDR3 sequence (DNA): TGTGCCAGCACCTTGTTGTATTCTAGGAACACTGAAGCTTTCTTT. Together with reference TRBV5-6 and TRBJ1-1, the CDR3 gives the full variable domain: DAGVTQSPTHLIKTRGQQVTLRCSPKSGHDTVSWYQQALGQGPQFIFQYYEEEERQRGNFPDRFSGHQFPNYSSELNVNALLLGDSALYLCASTLLYSRNTEAFFGQGTRLTVV.

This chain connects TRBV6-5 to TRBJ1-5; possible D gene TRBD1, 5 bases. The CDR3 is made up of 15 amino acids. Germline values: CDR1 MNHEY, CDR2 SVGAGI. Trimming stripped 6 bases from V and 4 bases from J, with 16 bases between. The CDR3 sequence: CASSPGSYINQPQHF. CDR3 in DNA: TGTGCCAGCAGCCCAGGGTCCTACATAAATCAGCCCCAGCATTTT.

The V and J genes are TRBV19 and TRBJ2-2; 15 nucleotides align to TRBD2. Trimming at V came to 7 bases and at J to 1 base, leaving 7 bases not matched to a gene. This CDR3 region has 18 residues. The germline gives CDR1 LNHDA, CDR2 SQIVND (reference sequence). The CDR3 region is CASNPGLAGGWNTGELFF. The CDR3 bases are TGTGCCAGTAACCCGGGACTAGCGGGGGGTTGGAACACCGGGGAGCTGTTTTTT.

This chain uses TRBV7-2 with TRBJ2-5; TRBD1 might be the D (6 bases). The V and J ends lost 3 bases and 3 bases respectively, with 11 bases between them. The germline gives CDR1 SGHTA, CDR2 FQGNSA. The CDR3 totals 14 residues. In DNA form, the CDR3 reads TGTGCCAGCAGCTTCCGTCAGGGGAAAGAGACCCAGTACTTC. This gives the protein CASSFRQGKETQYF.

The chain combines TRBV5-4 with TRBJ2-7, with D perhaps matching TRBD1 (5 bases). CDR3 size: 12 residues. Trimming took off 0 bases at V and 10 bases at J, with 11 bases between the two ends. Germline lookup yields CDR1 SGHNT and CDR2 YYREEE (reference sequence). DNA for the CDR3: TGTGCCAGCAGCTTGGTCGACAGAACCCAGTACTTC. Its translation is CASSLVDRTQYF.

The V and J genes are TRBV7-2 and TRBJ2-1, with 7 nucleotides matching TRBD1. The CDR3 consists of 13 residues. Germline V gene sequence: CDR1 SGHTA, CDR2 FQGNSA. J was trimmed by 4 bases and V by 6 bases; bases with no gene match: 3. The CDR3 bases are TGTGCCAGCAGGCCGGGACAGTACAATGAGCAGTTCTTC. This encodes CASRPGQYNEQFF.

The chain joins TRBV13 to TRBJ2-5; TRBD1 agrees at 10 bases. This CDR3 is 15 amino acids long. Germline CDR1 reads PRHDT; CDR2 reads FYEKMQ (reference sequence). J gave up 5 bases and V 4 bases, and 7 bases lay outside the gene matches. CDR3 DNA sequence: TGTGCCAGCAGCTCGATGACAGGGGGCGTCGAGACCCAGTACTTC. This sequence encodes CASSSMTGGVETQYF.

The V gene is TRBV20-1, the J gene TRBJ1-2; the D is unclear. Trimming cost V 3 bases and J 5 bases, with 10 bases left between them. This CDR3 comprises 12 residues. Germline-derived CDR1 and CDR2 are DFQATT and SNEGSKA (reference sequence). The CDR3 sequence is CSASLSFYGYTF. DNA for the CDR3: TGCAGTGCTAGTTTAAGCTTTTATGGCTACACCTTC.

In DNA, the CDR3 is TGCGCCAGCAGTGAAGGACAGGGGGCCTACGAGCAGTACTTC. It specifies CASSEGQGAYEQYF. The chain is built from TRBV10-1 and TRBJ2-7, with 10 positions matching TRBD1. The CDR3 covers 14 residues. Germline V gene lookup returns CDR1 WNHNN and CDR2 SYGVQD (reference sequence). With V trimmed by 3 bases and J by 2 bases, 1 base remained unmatched.

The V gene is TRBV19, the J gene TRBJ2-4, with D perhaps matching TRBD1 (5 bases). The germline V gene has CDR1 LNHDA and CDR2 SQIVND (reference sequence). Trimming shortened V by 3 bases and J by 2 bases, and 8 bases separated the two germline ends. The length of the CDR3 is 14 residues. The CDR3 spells CASSISGSKNIQYF. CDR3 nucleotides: TGTGCCAGTAGTATTTCAGGGTCCAAAAACATTCAGTACTTC.

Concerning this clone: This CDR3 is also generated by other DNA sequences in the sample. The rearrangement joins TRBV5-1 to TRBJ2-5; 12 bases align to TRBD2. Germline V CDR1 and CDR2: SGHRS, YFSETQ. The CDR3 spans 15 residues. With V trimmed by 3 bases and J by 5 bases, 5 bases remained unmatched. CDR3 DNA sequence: TGCGCCAGCAGCTCCGGACTAGCGGGAACGGAGACCCAGTACTTC. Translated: CASSSGLAGTETQYF.

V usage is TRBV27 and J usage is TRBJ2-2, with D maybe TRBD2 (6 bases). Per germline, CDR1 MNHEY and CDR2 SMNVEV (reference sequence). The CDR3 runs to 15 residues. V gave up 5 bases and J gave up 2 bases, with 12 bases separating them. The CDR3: CASSLSGFNTGELFF. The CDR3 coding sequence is TGTGCCAGCAGTCTGAGCGGGTTCAACACCGGGGAGCTGTTTTTT.

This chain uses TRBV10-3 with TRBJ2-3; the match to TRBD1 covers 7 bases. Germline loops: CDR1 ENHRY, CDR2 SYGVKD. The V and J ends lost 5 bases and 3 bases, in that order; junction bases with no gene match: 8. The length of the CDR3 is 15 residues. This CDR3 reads CAISQNRGKTDTQYF. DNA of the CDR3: TGTGCCATCAGTCAAAACAGGGGTAAGACAGATACGCAGTATTTT.

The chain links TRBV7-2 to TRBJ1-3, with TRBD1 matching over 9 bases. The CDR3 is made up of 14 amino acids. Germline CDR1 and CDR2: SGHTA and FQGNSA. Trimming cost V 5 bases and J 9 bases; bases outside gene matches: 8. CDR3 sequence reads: CASSPGQGPSTIYF. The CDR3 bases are TGTGCCAGCAGCCCCGGACAGGGGCCCTCCACCATATATTTT.

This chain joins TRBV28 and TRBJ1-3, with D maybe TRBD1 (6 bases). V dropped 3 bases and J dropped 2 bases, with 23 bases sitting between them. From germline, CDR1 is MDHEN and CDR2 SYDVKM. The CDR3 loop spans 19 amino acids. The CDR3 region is CASSFFRGLRNQAGNTIYF. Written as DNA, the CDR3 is TGTGCCAGCAGTTTCTTCAGGGGCCTTAGGAATCAAGCTGGAAACACCATATATTTT.

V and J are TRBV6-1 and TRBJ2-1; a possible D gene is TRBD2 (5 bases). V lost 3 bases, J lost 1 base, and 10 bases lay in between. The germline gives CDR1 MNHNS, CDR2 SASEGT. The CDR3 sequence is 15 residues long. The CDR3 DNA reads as TGTGCCAGCAGTGAGCGGCGGGCTTCCTACAATGAGCAGTTCTTC. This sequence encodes CASSERRASYNEQFF.